This T cell receptor (beta chain) was found in a study of blood T cell repertoires in COVID-19. Study context: From the United States, Italy and Spain came samples of acute and convalescent COVID-19.

Germline lookup yields CDR1 PRHDT and CDR2 FYEKMQ (reference sequence). This CDR3 region has 16 residues. Trimming at V came to 0 bases and at J to 6 bases, leaving 8 bases not matched to a gene. Sequenced by immunoSEQ multiplex PCR; TCRdb stores in-frame clones only, minus some. The sample includes around 20,000 clones, 87% of them seen just once. Sample: peripheral blood. The origin of this receptor is a human donor with active COVID-19. The donor label of this sample is uncertain. The rearrangement uses TRBV13 and TRBJ2-7, with 10 bases aligning to TRBD2. The CDR3 here is CASSLGQIAGGVEQYF. Here the CDR3 DNA reads TGTGCCAGCAGCTTAGGGCAGATAGCGGGAGGAGTCGAGCAGTACTTC. The full variable domain, in which reference TRBV13 and TRBJ2-7 provide the parts outside the CDR3, is AAGVIQSPRHLIKEKRETATLKCYPIPRHDTVYWYQQGPGQDPQFLISFYEKMQSDKGSIPDRFSAQQFSDYHSELNMSSLELGDSALYFCASSLGQIAGGVEQYFGPGTRLTVT.